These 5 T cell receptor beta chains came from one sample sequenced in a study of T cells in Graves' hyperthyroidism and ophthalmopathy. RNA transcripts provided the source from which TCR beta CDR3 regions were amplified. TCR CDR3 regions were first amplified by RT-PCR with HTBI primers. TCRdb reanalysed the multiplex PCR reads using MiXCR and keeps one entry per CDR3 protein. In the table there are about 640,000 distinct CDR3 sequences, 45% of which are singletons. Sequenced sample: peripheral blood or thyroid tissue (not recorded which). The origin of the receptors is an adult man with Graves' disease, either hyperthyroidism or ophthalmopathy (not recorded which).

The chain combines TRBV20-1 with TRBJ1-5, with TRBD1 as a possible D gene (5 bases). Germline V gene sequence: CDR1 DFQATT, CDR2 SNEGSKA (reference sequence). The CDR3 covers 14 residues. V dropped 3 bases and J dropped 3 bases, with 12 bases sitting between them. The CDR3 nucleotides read TGCAGTGCTAGTCTAGGCAGGGCCAATCAGCCCCAGCATTTT. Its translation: CSASLGRANQPQHF.

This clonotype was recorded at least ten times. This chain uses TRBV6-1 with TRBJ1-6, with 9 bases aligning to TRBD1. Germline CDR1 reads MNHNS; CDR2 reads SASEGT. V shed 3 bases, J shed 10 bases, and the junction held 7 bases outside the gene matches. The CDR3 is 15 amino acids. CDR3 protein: CASSESTGGKSPLHF. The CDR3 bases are TGTGCCAGCAGTGAGTCTACAGGGGGCAAGTCACCCCTCCACTTT.

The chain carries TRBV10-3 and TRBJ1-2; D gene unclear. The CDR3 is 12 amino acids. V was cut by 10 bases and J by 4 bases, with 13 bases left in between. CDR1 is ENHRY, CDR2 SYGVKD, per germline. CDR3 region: CASSFKGYGYTF. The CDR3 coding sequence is TGTGCCAGCAGCTTCAAAGGCTATGGCTACACCTTC.

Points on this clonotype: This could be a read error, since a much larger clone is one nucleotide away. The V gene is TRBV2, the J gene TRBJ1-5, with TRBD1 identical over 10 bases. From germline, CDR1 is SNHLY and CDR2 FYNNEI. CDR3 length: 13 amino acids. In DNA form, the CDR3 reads TGTGTCAGCAATGACAGGGGGCTTCAGCCCCAGCATTTT. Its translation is CVSNDRGLQPQHF.

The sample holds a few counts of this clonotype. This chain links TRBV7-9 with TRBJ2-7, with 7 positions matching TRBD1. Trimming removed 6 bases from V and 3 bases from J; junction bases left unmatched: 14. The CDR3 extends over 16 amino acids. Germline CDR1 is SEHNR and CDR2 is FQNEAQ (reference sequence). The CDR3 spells CASSPPYPGTDYEQYF. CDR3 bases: TGTGCCAGCAGTCCGCCCTACCCCGGGACAGACTACGAGCAGTACTTC.